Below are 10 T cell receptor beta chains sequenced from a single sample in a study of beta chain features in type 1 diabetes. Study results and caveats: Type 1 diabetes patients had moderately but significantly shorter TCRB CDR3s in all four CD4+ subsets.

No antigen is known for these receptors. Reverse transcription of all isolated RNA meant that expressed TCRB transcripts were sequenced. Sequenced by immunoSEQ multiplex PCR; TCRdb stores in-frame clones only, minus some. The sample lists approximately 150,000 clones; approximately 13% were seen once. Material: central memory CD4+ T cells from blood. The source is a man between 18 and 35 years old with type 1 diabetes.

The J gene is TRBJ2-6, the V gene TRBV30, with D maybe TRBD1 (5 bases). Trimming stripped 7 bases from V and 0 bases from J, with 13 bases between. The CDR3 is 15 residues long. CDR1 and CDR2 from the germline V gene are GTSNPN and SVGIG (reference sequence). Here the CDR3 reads CASKTDSSGANVLTF. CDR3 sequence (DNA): TGTGCCTCAAAGACAGACTCCTCTGGGGCCAACGTCCTGACTTTC.

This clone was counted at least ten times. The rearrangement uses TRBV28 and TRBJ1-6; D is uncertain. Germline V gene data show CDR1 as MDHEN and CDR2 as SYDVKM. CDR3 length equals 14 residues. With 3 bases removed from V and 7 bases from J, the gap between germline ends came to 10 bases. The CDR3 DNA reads TGTGCCAGCAGTTTCCCTCCCTTAAATTCACCCCTCCACTTT. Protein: CASSFPPLNSPLHF.

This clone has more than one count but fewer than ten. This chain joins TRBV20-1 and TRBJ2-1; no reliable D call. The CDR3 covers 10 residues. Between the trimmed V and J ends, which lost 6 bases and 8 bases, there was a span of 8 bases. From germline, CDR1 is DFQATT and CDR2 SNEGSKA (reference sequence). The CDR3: CSAKEDEQFF. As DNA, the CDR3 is TGCAGTGCGAAGGAAGATGAGCAGTTCTTC.

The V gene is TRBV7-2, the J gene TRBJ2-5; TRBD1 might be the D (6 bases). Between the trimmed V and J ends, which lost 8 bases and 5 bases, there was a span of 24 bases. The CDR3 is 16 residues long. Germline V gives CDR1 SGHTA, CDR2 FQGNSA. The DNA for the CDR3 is TGTGCCAGCTGCCAGGGGATACAACATGCAGGGGAGACCCAGTACTTC. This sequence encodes CASCQGIQHAGETQYF.

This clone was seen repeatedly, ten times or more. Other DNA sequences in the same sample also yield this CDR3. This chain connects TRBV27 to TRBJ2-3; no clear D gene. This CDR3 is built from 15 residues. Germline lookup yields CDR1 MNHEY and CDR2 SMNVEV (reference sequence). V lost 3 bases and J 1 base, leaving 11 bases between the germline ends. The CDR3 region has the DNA TGTGCCAGCAGTTTCTTGGTGGCGGGCACAGATACGCAGTATTTT. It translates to CASSFLVAGTDTQYF.

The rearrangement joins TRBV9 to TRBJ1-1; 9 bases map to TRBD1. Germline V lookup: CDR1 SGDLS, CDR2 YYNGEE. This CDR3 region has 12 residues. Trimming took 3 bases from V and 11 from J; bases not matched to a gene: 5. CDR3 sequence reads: CASSAWTGAAFF. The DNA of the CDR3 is TGTGCCAGCAGCGCCTGGACAGGGGCGGCTTTCTTT.

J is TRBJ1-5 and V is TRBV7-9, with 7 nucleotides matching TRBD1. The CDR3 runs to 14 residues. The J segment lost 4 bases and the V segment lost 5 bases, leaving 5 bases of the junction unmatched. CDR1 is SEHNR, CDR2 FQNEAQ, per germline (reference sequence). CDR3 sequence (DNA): TGTGCCAGCAGCGGGGAACAGGGGAATCAGCCCCAGCATTTT. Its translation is CASSGEQGNQPQHF.

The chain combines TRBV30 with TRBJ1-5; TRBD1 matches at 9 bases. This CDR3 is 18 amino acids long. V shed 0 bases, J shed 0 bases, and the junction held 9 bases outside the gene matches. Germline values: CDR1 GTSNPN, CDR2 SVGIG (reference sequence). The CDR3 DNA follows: TGTGCCTGGAGTGTATACGGGACAGGGACCCTTAGCAATCAGCCCCAGCATTTT. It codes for CAWSVYGTGTLSNQPQHF. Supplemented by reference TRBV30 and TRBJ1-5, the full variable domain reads SQTIHQWPATLVQPVGSPLSLECTVEGTSNPNLYWYRQAAGRGLQLLFYSVGIGQISSEVPQNLSASRPQDRQFILSSKKLLLSDSGFYLCAWSVYGTGTLSNQPQHFGDGTRLSIL.

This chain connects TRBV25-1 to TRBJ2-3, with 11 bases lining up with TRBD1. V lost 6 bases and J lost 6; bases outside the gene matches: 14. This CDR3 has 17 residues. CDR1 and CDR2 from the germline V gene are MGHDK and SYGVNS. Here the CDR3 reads CASSLLPGQGVSDTQYF. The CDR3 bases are TGTGCCAGCAGCCTCCTGCCGGGACAGGGGGTATCGGATACGCAGTATTTT. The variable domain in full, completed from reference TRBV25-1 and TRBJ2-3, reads EADIYQTPRYLVIGTGKKITLECSQTMGHDKMYWYQQDPGMELHLIHYSYGVNSTEKGDLSSESTVSRIRTEHFPLTLESARPSHTSQYLCASSLLPGQGVSDTQYFGPGTRLTVL.

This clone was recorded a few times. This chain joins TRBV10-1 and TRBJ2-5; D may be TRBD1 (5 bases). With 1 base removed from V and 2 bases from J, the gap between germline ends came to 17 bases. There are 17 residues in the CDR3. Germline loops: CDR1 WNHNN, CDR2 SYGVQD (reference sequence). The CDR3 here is CASSEFVDGAKQETQYF. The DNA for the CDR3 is TGCGCCAGCAGTGAGTTCGTGGATGGGGCCAAACAAGAGACCCAGTACTTC.